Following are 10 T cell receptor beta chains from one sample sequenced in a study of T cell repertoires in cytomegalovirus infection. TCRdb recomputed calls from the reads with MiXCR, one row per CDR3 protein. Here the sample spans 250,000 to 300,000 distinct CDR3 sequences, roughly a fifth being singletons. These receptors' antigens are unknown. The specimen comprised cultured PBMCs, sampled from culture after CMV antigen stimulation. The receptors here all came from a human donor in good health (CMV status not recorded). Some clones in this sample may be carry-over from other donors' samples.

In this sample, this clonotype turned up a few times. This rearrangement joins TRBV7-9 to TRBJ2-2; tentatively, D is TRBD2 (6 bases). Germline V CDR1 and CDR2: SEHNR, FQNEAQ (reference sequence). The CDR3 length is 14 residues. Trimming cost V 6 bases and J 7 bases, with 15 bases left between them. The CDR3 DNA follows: TGTGCCAGCAGTTCGACTAGTTTAGGCGGGGAGCTGTTTTTT. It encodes CASSSTSLGGELFF.

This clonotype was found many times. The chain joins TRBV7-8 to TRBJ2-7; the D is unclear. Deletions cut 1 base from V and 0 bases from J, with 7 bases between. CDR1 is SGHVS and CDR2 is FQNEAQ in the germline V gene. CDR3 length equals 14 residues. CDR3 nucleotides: TGTGCCAGCAGCTTAGTCAGAACCTCCTACGAGCAGTACTTC. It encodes CASSLVRTSYEQYF. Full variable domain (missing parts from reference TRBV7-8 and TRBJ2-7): GAGVSQSPRYKVAKRGQDVALRCDPISGHVSLFWYQQALGQGPEFLTYFQNEAQLDKSGLPSDRFFAERPEGSVSTLKIQRTQQEDSAVYLCASSLVRTSYEQYFGPGTRLTVT.

CDR3 DNA sequence: TGTGCCAGCAGTACCGGGACAGCCACAGATACGCAGTATTTT. Encoded protein: CASSTGTATDTQYF. The chain recombines TRBV7-3 with TRBJ2-3, with 7 bases matching TRBD1. The germline V gene encodes CDR1 SGHTA and CDR2 FQGTGA. This CDR3 is built from 14 residues. V shed 6 bases and J 2 bases; nucleotides not matched to a gene: 5.

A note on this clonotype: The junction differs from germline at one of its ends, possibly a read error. CDR3 in DNA: TGTGCCAGCAGCTCGAGAGGGCATGGCTACCCCTTC. It yields the protein CASSSRGHGYPF. This chain uses TRBV7-2 with TRBJ1-2; D is undetermined. The CDR3 has 12 amino acids. The germline V gene has CDR1 SGHTA and CDR2 FQGNSA.

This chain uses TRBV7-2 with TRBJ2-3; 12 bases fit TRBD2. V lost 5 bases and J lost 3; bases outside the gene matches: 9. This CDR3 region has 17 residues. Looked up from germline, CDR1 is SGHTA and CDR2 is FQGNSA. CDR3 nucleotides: TGTGCCAGCAGCACCCGACTAGCGGGAGATCGTACAGATACGCAGTATTTT. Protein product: CASSTRLAGDRTDTQYF.

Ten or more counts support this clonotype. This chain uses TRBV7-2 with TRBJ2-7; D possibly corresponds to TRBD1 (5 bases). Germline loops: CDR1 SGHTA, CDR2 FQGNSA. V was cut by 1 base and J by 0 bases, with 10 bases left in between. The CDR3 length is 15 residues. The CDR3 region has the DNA TGTGCCAGCAGCTTAGACAGGCCTGGCTCCTACGAGCAGTACTTC. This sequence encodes CASSLDRPGSYEQYF.

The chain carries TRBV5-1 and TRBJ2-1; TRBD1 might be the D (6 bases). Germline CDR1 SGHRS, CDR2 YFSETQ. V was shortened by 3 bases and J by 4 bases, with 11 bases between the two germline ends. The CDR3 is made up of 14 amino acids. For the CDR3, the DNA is TGCGCCAGCAGCTCCCTGGGGGCTTACAATGAGCAGTTCTTC. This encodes CASSSLGAYNEQFF.

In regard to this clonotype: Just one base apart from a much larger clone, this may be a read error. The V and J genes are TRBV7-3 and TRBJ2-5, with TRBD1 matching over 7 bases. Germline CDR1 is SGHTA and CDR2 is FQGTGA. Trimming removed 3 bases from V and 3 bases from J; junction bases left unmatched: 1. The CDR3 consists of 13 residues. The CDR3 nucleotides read TGTGCCAGCAGCTTCGACAGGGAAGAGACCCAGTACTTC. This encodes CASSFDREETQYF. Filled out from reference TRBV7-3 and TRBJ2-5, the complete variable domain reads GAGVSQTPSNKVTEKGKYVELRCDPISGHTALYWYRQSLGQGPEFLIYFQGTGAADDSGLPNDRFFAVRPEGSVSTLKIQRTERGDSAVYLCASSFDREETQYFGPGTRLLVL.

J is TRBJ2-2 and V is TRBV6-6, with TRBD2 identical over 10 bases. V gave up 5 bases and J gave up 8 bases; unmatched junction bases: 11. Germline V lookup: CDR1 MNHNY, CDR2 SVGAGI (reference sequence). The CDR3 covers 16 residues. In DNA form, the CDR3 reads TGTGCCAGCAGTCCCCGGACTAGCGGATACGCGGGGGAGCTGTTTTTT. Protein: CASSPRTSGYAGELFF.

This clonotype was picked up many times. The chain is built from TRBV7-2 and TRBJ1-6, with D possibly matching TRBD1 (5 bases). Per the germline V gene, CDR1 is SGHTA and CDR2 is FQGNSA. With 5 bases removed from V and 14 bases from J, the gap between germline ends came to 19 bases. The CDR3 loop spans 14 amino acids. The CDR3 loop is CASSPGGMGKTLHF. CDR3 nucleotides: TGTGCCAGCAGCCCTGGGGGTATGGGAAAGACCCTCCACTTT.